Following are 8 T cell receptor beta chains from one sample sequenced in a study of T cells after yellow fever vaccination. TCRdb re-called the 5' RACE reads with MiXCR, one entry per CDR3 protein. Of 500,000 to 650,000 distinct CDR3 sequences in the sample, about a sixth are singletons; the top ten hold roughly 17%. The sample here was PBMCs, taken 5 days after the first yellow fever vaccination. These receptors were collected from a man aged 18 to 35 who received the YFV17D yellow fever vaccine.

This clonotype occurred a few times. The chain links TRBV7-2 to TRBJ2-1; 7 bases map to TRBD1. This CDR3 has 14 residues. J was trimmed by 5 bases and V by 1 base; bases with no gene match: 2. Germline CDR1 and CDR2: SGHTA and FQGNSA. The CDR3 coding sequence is TGTGCCAGCAGCTTAGGGGGACAGAACAATGAGCAGTTCTTC. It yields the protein CASSLGGQNNEQFF. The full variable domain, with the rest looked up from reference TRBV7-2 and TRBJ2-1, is GAGVSQSPSNKVTEKGKDVELRCDPISGHTALYWYRQSLGQGLEFLIYFQGNSAPDKSGLPSDRFSAERTGGSVSTLTIQRTQQEDSAVYLCASSLGGQNNEQFFGPGTRLTVL.

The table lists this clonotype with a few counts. The CDR3 nucleotides are TGTGCCAGCAGCAAAGGAGTTAGCGGGGGGCCTCCCGAGACCCAGTACTTC. Its protein product is CASSKGVSGGPPETQYF. The chain uses TRBV21-1 and TRBJ2-5; the D call in the table, TRBD2, was not verified against the DNA. TRBV21-1 is a recognized pseudogene. This CDR3 has 17 residues.

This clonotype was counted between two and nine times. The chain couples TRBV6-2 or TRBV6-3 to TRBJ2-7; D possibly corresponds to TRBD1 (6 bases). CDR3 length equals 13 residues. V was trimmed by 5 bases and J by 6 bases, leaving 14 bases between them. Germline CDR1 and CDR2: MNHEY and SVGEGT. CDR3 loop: CASSPYRAAEQYV. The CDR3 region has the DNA TGTGCCAGCAGTCCCTACAGGGCGGCCGAGCAGTACGTC.

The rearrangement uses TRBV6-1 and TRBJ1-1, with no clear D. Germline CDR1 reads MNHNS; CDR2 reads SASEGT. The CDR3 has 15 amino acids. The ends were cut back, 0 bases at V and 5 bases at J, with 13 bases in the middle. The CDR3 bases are TGTGCCAGCAGTGAAGCAATCGTGAGGGTGACTGAAGCTTTCTTT. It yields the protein CASSEAIVRVTEAFF.

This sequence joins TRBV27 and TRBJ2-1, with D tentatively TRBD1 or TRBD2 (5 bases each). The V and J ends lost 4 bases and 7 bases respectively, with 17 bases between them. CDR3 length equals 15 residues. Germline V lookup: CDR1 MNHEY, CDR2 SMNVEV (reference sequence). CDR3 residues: CASSSGTPGLNEQFF. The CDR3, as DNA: TGTGCCAGCAGTTCCGGGACGCCGGGGTTGAATGAGCAGTTCTTC.

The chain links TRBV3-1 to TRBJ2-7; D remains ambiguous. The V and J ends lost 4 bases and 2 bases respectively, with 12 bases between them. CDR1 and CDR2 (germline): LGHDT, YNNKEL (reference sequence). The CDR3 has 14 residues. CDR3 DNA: TGTGCCAGCAGCCCGAGGTTAGGCACCTACGAGCAGTACTTC. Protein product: CASSPRLGTYEQYF.

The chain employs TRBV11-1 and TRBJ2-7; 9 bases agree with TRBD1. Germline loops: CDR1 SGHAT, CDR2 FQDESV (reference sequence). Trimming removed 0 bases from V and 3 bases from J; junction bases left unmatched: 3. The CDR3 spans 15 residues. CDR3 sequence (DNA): TGTGCCAGCAGCTTAGCTAGGACAGGGGTCTACGAGCAGTACTTC. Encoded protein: CASSLARTGVYEQYF.

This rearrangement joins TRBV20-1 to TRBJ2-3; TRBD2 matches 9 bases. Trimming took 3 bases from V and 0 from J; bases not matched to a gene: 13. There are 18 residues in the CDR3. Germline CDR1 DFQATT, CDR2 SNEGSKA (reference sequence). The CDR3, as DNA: TGCAGTGCTAGGCACGAAGCGGGGGGTCTTACTAGCACAGATACGCAGTATTTT. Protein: CSARHEAGGLTSTDTQYF.